This T cell receptor beta chain is from a study of T cell responses to AZD1222 COVID-19 vaccine. Generated by immunoSEQ multiplex PCR, the TCRdb table keeps only in-frame clones and is missing some. The data hold 140,000 to 150,000 clones, with around 91% observed a single time. There are 19 residues in the CDR3. V lost 2 bases to trimming and J lost 0 bases, with 19 bases between them. Germline V gene lookup returns CDR1 SGHVS and CDR2 FQNEAQ. The rearrangement links TRBV7-8 to TRBJ2-2, with D maybe TRBD1 (6 bases). The source of this sequence is an adult in good health. The sample was peripheral blood, taken on day 0 of AZD1222 vaccination. Here the CDR3 DNA reads TGTGCCAGCAGCTTACGATTGTGGGGGCTCCCAGCGAACACCGGGGAGCTGTTTTTT. Translation gives CASSLRLWGLPANTGELFF. Variable domain in full (rest from reference TRBV7-8 and TRBJ2-2): GAGVSQSPRYKVAKRGQDVALRCDPISGHVSLFWYQQALGQGPEFLTYFQNEAQLDKSGLPSDRFFAERPEGSVSTLKIQRTQQEDSAVYLCASSLRLWGLPANTGELFFGEGSRLTVL.